This T cell receptor beta chain was obtained from a study of blood T cell repertoires in COVID-19. Study in general: Acute-phase and convalescent COVID-19 samples originated in the United States, Italy and Spain. Sources were T cells, B-cell-depleted T cells, or PBMCs; the material itself was cDNA or gDNA.

Germline V gene data show CDR1 as LGHDT and CDR2 as YNNKEL (reference sequence). V shed 4 bases and J shed 6 bases, with 9 bases lying between them. The CDR3 covers 13 residues. Per the authors' pipeline: Reference gene primers were amplified, and this amplification served to estimate nucleated cell counts. Assay used: immunoSEQ multiplex PCR; TCRdb lists only in-frame clones, some missing. V, J and clone size derive from that table, while D and trimming were established from the DNA sequence. The sample consists of about 42,000 clones, roughly 76% of them appearing once. The chain links TRBV3-1 (or the pseudogene TRBV3-2) to TRBJ2-2, with D possibly TRBD2 on 5 matching bases. The receptor comes from a woman aged 65 to 85 with acute or convalescent COVID-19. Sequenced material: peripheral blood. CDR3 sequence reads: CASSPEEAGELFF. In DNA form, the CDR3 reads TGTGCCAGCAGCCCCGAGGAGGCCGGGGAGCTGTTTTTT.